These 2 T cell receptor beta chains came from one sample sequenced in a study of blood T cell repertoires in COVID-19. Generated by immunoSEQ multiplex PCR, the TCRdb table keeps only in-frame clones and is missing some. This table holds more than 150,000 clones, 78% found once. Sequencing was done on a sample of peripheral blood. Receptor source: a woman over 75 with active or convalescent COVID-19.

V and J are TRBV5-1 and TRBJ2-7, with D perhaps matching TRBD2 (6 bases). CDR3 length equals 15 residues. Trimming stripped 4 bases from V and 0 bases from J, with 14 bases between. The germline gives CDR1 SGHRS, CDR2 YFSETQ. Here the CDR3 DNA reads TGCGCCAGCAGCCTAGGGGACTTTACCTCCTACGAGCAGTACTTC. It translates to CASSLGDFTSYEQYF.

The chain combines TRBV6-1 with TRBJ1-2; D is ambiguous. The CDR3 has 10 residues. V was trimmed by 0 bases and J by 9 bases, leaving 2 bases between them. Germline CDR1 reads MNHNS; CDR2 reads SASEGT. The CDR3 DNA reads as TGTGCCAGCAGTGAAGCCAGCTACACCTTC. It translates to CASSEASYTF.